The entry below gives a single T cell receptor (beta chain) sequence along with its context. Antigen unknown. Per germline, CDR1 KGHSH and CDR2 LQKENI. This CDR3 comprises 16 residues. V was clipped by 3 bases and J by 4 bases; unmatched bases: 9. These data belong to a study of cytotoxic CD8 clonotypes in ibrutinib-treated CLL. Study findings and constraints: In sustained-remission versus progressing patients, sampling times differed.

The method was immunoSEQ multiplex PCR; TCRdb's version includes in-frame clones alone and lacks a portion of them. This table holds just over 45,000 clones, 60% to 80% found once. This material consisted of PBMCs, taken after 12 months of ibrutinib treatment. The receptor was isolated from a human donor with chronic lymphocytic leukemia. V and J are TRBV18 and TRBJ2-1, with 7 positions matching TRBD1. The CDR3 DNA follows: TGTGCCAGCTCACCGGTCGTTGCAGGGGGATACAATGAGCAGTTCTTC. Translation: CASSPVVAGGYNEQFF.